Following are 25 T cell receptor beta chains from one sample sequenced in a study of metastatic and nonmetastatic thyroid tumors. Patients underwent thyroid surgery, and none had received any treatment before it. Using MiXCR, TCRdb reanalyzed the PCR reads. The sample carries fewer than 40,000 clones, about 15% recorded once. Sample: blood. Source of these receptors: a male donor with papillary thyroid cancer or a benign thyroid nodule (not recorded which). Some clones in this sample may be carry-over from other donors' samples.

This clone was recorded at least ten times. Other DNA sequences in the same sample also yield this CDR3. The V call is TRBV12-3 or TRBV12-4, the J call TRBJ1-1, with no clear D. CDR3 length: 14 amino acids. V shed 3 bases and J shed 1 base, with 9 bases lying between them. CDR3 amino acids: CASSLNLGNTEAFF. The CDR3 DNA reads TGTGCCAGCAGTTTGAATCTAGGGAACACTGAAGCTTTCTTT.

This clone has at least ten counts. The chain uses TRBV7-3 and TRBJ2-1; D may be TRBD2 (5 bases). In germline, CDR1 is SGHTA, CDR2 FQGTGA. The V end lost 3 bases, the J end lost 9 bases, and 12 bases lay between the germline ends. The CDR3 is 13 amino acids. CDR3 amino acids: CASSFSLDSEQFF. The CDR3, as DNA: TGTGCCAGCAGCTTCTCACTAGATTCTGAGCAGTTCTTC. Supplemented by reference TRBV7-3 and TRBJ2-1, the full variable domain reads GAGVSQTPSNKVTEKGKYVELRCDPISGHTALYWYRQSLGQGPEFLIYFQGTGAADDSGLPNDRFFAVRPEGSVSTLKIQRTERGDSAVYLCASSFSLDSEQFFGPGTRLTVL.

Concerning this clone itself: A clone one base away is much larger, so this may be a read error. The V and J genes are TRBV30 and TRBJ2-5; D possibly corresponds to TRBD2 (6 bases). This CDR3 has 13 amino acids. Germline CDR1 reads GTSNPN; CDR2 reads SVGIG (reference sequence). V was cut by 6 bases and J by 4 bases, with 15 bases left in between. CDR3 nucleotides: TGTGCCTGTACCGGGGCGGGGATAGAGACCCAGTACTTC. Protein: CACTGAGIETQYF. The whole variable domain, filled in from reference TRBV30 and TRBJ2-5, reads SQTIHQWPATLVQPVGSPLSLECTVEGTSNPNLYWYRQAAGRGLQLLFYSVGIGQISSEVPQNLSASRPQDRQFILSSKKLLLSDSGFYLCACTGAGIETQYFGPGTRLLVL.

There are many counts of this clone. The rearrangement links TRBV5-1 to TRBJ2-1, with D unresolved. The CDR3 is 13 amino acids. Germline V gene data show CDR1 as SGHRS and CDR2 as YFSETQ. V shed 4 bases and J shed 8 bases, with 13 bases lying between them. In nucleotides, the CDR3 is TGCGCCAGCAGCCCACCCGCCCGCTATGAGCAGTTCTTC. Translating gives CASSPPARYEQFF.

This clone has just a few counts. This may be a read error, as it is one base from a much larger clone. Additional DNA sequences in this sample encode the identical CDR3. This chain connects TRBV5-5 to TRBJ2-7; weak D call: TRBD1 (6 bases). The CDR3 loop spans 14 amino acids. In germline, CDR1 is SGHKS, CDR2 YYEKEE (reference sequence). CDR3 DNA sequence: TGTGCCAGCAGCCCAGGACAGAGTCTCTACGAACAGTACTTC. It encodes CASSPGQSLYEQYF. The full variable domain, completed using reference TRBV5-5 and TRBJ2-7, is DAGVTQSPTHLIKTRGQQVTLRCSPISGHKSVSWYQQVLGQGPQFIFQYYEKEERGRGNFPDRFSARQFPNYSSELNVNALLLGDSALYLCASSPGQSLYEQYFGPGTRLTVT.

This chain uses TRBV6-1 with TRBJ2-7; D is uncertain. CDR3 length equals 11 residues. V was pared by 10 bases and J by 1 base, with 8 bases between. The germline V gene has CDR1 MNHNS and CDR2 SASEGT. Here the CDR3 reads CAISLSYEQYF. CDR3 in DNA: TGTGCCATCAGCTTGTCCTACGAGCAGTACTTC.

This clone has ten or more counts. The CDR3 bases are TGTGCCAGCAGCCCAACCGGGACAGGATACAATGAGCAGTTCTTC. This translates into CASSPTGTGYNEQFF. This chain joins TRBV7-3 and TRBJ2-1; 8 positions agree with TRBD1. The CDR3 extends over 15 amino acids. Germline V gene lookup returns CDR1 SGHTA and CDR2 FQGTGA. Trimming removed 5 bases from V and 4 bases from J; junction bases left unmatched: 7.

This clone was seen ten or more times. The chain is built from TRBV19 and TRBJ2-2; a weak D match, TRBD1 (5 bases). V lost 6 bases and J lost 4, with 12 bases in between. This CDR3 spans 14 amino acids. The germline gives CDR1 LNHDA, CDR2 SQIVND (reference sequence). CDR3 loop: CASSLQGRTGELFF. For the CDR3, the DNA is TGTGCCAGTAGCCTCCAGGGTCGCACCGGGGAGCTGTTTTTT.

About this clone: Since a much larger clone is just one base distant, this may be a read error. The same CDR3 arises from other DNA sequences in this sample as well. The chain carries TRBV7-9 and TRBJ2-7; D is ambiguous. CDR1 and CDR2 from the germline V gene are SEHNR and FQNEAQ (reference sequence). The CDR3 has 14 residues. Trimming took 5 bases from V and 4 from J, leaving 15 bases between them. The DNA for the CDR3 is TGTGCCAGCAGCCTTCTCAACACCAAGTACGAGCAGTACTTC. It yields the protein CASSLLNTKYEQYF. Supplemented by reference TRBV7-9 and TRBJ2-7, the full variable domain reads DTGVSQNPRHKITKRGQNVTFRCDPISEHNRLYWYRQTLGQGPEFLTYFQNEAQLEKSRLLSDRFSAERPKGSFSTLEIQRTEQGDSAMYLCASSLLNTKYEQYFGPGTRLTVT.

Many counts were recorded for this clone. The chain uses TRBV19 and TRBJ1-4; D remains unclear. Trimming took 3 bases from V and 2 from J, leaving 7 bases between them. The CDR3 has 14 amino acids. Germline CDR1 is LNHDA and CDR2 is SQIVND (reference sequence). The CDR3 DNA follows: TGTGCCAGTAGTATCAGTATTACTAATGAAAAACTGTTTTTT. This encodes CASSISITNEKLFF.

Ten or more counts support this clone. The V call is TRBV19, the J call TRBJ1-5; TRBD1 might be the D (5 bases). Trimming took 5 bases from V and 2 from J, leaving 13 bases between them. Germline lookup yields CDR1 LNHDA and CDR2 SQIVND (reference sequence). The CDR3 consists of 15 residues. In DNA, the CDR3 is TGTGCCAGTAGTCAGGGTTGGAGCGGCAATCAGCCCCAGCATTTT. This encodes CASSQGWSGNQPQHF.

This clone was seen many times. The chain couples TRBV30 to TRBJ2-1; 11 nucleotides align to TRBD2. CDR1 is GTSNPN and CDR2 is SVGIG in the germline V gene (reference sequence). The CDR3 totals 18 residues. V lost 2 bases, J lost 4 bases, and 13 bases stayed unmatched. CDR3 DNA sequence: TGTGCCTGGAGTCCCGCCCGGGGGTCTAGCGGGAGGTACAATGAGCAGTTCTTC. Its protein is CAWSPARGSSGRYNEQFF.

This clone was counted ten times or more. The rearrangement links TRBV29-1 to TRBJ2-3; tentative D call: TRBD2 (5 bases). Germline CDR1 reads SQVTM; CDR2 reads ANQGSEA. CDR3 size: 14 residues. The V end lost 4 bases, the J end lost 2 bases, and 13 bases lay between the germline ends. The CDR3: CSVVLNGVTDTQYF. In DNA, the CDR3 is TGCAGCGTTGTTTTGAACGGGGTCACAGATACGCAGTATTTT.

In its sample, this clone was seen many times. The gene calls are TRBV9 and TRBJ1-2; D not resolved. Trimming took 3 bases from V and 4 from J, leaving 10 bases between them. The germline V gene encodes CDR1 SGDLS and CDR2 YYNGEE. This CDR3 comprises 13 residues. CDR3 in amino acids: CASSGGIGYGYTF. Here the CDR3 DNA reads TGTGCCAGCAGCGGAGGGATAGGCTATGGCTACACCTTC.

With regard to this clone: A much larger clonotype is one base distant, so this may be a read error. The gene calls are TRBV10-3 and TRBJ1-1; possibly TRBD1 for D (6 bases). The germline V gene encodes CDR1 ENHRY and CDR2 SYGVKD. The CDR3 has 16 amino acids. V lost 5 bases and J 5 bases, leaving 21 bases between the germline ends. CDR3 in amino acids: CAISSHQGRGRTEAFF. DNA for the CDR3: TGTGCCATCAGTTCTCACCAGGGGAGGGGAAGGACTGAAGCTTTCTTT.

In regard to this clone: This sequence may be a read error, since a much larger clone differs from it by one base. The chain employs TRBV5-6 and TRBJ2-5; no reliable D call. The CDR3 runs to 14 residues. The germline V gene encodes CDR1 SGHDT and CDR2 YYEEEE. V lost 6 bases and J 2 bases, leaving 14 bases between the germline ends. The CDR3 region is CASNSYYLQETQYF. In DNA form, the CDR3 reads TGTGCCAGCAACTCCTACTACCTACAAGAGACCCAGTACTTC.

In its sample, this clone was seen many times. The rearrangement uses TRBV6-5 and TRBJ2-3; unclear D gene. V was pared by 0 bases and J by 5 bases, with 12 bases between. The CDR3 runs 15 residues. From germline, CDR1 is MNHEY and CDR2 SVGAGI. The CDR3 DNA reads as TGTGCCAGCAGTTACTCGGGGAACTCTAGAGATACGCAGTATTTT. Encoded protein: CASSYSGNSRDTQYF.

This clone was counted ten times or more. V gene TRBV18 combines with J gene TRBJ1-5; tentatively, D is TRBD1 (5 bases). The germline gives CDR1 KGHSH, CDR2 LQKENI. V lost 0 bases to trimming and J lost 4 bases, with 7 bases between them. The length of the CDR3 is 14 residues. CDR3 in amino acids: CASSPPGGNQPQHF. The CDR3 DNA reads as TGTGCCAGCTCACCACCGGGGGGAAATCAGCCCCAGCATTTT.

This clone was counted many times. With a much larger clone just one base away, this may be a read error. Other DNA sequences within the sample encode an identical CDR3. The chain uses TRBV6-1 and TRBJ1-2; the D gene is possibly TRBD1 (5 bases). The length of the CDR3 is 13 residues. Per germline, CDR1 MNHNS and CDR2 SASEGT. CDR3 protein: CASSETDFYGYTF. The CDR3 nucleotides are TGCGCCAGCAGTGAGACAGACTTCTATGGCTACACCTTC.

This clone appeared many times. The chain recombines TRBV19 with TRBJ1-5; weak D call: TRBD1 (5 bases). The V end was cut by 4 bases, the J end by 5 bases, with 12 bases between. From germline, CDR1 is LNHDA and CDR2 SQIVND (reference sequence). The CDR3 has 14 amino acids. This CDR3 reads CASSTQQGHQPQHF. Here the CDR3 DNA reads TGTGCCAGTAGTACCCAGCAGGGCCATCAGCCCCAGCATTTT. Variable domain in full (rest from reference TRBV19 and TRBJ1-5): DGGITQSPKYLFRKEGQNVTLSCEQNLNHDAMYWYRQDPGQGLRLIYYSQIVNDFQKGDIAEGYSVSREKKESFPLTVTSAQKNPTAFYLCASSTQQGHQPQHFGDGTRLSIL.

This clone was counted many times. CDR3: CASSSPRTSGKETQYF. CDR3 DNA: TGTGCCAGTAGCAGCCCGCGGACTAGCGGGAAGGAGACCCAGTACTTC. The chain is built from TRBV19 and TRBJ2-5, with TRBD2 matching over 12 bases. Germline CDR1 and CDR2: LNHDA and SQIVND (reference sequence). This CDR3 comprises 16 residues. J lost 5 bases, V lost 6 bases, and 10 bases had no gene match.

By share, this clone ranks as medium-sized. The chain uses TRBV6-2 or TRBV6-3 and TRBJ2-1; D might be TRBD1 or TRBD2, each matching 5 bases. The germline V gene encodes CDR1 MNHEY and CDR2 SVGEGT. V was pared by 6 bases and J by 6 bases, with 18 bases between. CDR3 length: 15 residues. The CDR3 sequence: CASSTGDQTGNEQFF. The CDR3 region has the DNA TGTGCCAGCAGCACCGGGGACCAAACTGGCAATGAGCAGTTCTTC.

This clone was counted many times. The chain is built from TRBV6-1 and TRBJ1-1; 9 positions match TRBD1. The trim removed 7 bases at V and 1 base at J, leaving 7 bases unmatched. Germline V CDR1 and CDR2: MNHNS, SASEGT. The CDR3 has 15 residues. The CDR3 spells CASTPWGQGNTEAFF. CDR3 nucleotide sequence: TGTGCCAGCACTCCATGGGGACAGGGGAACACTGAAGCTTTCTTT.

The CDR3 protein is CASSLGGQQFF. CDR3 DNA sequence: TGTGCCAGCAGTTTAGGAGGGCAGCAGTTCTTC. The chain is built from TRBV28 and TRBJ2-1; D is perhaps TRBD2 (6 bases). The CDR3 runs to 11 residues. V lost 2 bases and J lost 11, with 7 bases in between. Germline V CDR1 and CDR2: MDHEN, SYDVKM.

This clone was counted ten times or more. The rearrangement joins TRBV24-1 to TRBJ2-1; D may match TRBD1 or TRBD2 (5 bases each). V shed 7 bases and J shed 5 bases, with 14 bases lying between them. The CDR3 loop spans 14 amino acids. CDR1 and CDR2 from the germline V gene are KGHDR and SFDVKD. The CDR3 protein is CATRSPLGDNEQFF. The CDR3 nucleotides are TGTGCCACCAGGAGCCCCCTGGGGGACAATGAGCAGTTCTTC.